Below, 19 T cell receptor beta chains from the same sample are listed, as sequenced in a study of regulatory T cells in long-lasting Graves disease. CDR3-region Arm-PCR and iRepertoire HTBI primers produced the TCR beta libraries. TCRdb itself ran the multiplex PCR reads through MiXCR, one entry per CDR3 protein. Of under 300,000 distinct CDR3 sequences in the sample, 20% to 25% were seen once. Time point denoted: newly diagnosed GD, antithyroid drugs for less than 3 months. Following extraction of RNA from PBMCs, that RNA was used to make the TCR library. This material consisted of peripheral blood mononuclear cells (PBMCs), taken at new diagnosis, from a patient treated with antithyroid drugs. These receptors were taken from a female donor with Graves disease.

The V gene is TRBV19, the J gene TRBJ2-7; the D is unclear. Between the trimmed V and J ends, which lost 7 bases and 6 bases, there was a span of 16 bases. Germline CDR1 LNHDA, CDR2 SQIVND (reference sequence). The CDR3 is made up of 13 amino acids. The CDR3 region has the DNA TGTGCCAGTACGGACGCCACTCACCTCGAGCAGTACTTC. This translates into CASTDATHLEQYF.

With respect to this clonotype: A far more abundant clone sits one base away, making this likely a read error. This is likely a read error, given that the CDR3 carries no conserved phenylalanine or tryptophan at its end. The V call is TRBV7-2, the J call TRBJ2-7; perhaps TRBD2 as D (5 bases). V lost 1 base and J lost 0, with 10 bases in between. CDR1 SGHTA and CDR2 FQGNSA come from the germline V gene. This CDR3 is 15 amino acids long. The CDR3 reads CASSLVLGSSYEQYS. CDR3 nucleotide sequence: TGTGCCAGCAGCTTAGTTCTGGGGAGCTCCTACGAGCAGTACTCC.

This clonotype was seen many times. The chain couples TRBV10-3 to TRBJ1-2, with D hard to call. Between the trimmed V and J ends, which lost 2 bases and 8 bases, there was a span of 12 bases. The CDR3 contains 13 residues. Germline V gene lookup returns CDR1 ENHRY and CDR2 SYGVKD. This CDR3 reads CAISEPRTKGYTF. The CDR3 nucleotides read TGTGCCATCAGTGAGCCTAGAACGAAGGGCTACACCTTC.

This clonotype was found many times. This chain uses TRBV20-1 with TRBJ1-1; tentatively, D is TRBD1 (6 bases). The germline V gene has CDR1 DFQATT and CDR2 SNEGSKA (reference sequence). V dropped 0 bases and J dropped 0 bases, with 14 bases sitting between them. The CDR3 has 16 amino acids. Here the CDR3 DNA reads TGCAGTGCTAGAGATTCCGGGCAGGGGTTGAACACTGAAGCTTTCTTT. Encoded protein: CSARDSGQGLNTEAFF.

The table lists this clonotype with a few counts. The chain carries TRBV20-1 and TRBJ2-2; 10 nucleotides line up with TRBD1. The junction had 2 bases not matched to a gene; V was cut back by 3 bases and J by 4 bases. The V gene's germline CDR1 is DFQATT and CDR2 SNEGSKA (reference sequence). The CDR3 has 14 amino acids. CDR3 DNA: TGCAGTGCTAGCGGACAGGGGGGCACCGGGGAGCTGTTTTTT. Translation gives CSASGQGGTGELFF.

This clonotype occurred many times. V usage is TRBV19 and J usage is TRBJ1-5; TRBD1 matches 8 bases. The germline V gene has CDR1 LNHDA and CDR2 SQIVND (reference sequence). The CDR3 contains 15 residues. V was pared by 6 bases and J by 4 bases, with 8 bases of the junction left unmatched. Here the CDR3 DNA reads TGTGCCAGTAGGTCACCCAGGGGGCTAAATCAGCCCCAGCATTTT. Its translation is CASRSPRGLNQPQHF.

This clonotype was counted ten times or more. The chain recombines TRBV6-1 with TRBJ2-2; no reliable D call. Germline V gives CDR1 MNHNS, CDR2 SASEGT. This CDR3 is built from 13 residues. V lost 5 bases and J lost 7, with 11 bases in between. The CDR3 DNA reads TGTGCCAGCAGTCCCGCGGTTGTCGGGGAGCTGTTTTTT. It codes for CASSPAVVGELFF.

In this sample, this clonotype turned up many times. V gene TRBV20-1 combines with J gene TRBJ2-3; D is perhaps TRBD2 (5 bases). The CDR3 contains 14 residues. CDR1 is DFQATT, CDR2 SNEGSKA, per germline (reference sequence). The V end lost 3 bases, the J end lost 0 bases, and 10 bases lay between the germline ends. The CDR3 protein is CSAREDSSTDTQYF. DNA of the CDR3: TGCAGTGCTAGGGAGGATTCTAGCACAGATACGCAGTATTTT.

This clonotype was counted at least ten times. The J gene is TRBJ2-1, the V gene TRBV14; D gene ambiguous. Per germline, CDR1 SGHDN and CDR2 FVKESK. The CDR3 is made up of 16 amino acids. The ends were cut back, 3 bases at V and 1 base at J, with 13 bases in the middle. The DNA of the CDR3 is TGTGCCAGCAGCCAGGTGACAAGACCTTCCTACAATGAGCAGTTCTTC. Amino acid sequence: CASSQVTRPSYNEQFF. Together with reference TRBV14 and TRBJ2-1, the CDR3 gives the full variable domain: EAGVTQFPSHSVIEKGQTVTLRCDPISGHDNLYWYRRVMGKEIKFLLHFVKESKQDESGMPNNRFLAERTGGTYSTLKVQPAELEDSGVYFCASSQVTRPSYNEQFFGPGTRLTVL.

In this sample, this clonotype turned up many times. The rearrangement joins TRBV30 to TRBJ2-2; 7 positions match TRBD2. The CDR3 sequence is 14 residues long. Germline V lookup: CDR1 GTSNPN, CDR2 SVGIG (reference sequence). V shed 1 base, J shed 5 bases, and the junction held 4 bases outside the gene matches. Here the CDR3 DNA reads TGTGCCTGGAGTGAAGGACTAGGAACCGGGGAGCTGTTTTTT. Protein sequence: CAWSEGLGTGELFF. Full variable domain (rest looked up from reference TRBV30 and TRBJ2-2): SQTIHQWPATLVQPVGSPLSLECTVEGTSNPNLYWYRQAAGRGLQLLFYSVGIGQISSEVPQNLSASRPQDRQFILSSKKLLLSDSGFYLCAWSEGLGTGELFFGEGSRLTVL.

At least ten counts were recorded for this clonotype. The CDR3 nucleotides are TGTGCCAGCAGTCCCAGGGCCTTTGCGACAGGGTGGCGTGGCTACACCTTC. Amino acid sequence: CASSPRAFATGWRGYTF. This sequence joins TRBV6-2 or TRBV6-3 and TRBJ1-2; 7 bases align to TRBD1. The CDR3 sequence is 17 residues long. CDR1 MNHEY and CDR2 SVGEGT come from the germline V gene. After removal of 5 bases from V and 7 bases from J, the junction contained 19 bases not matched to a gene.

This clonotype has at least ten counts. This chain's CDR3 is CATSGQGRGQPQHF. Written as DNA, the CDR3 is TGTGCCACCAGTGGACAGGGACGGGGACAGCCCCAGCATTTT. This chain uses TRBV24-1 with TRBJ1-5; 7 bases are a match to TRBD1. The length of the CDR3 is 14 residues. Germline V gives CDR1 KGHDR, CDR2 SFDVKD. V gave up 5 bases and J gave up 7 bases; unmatched junction bases: 7.

This clonotype was observed at least ten times. The chain has TRBV12-3 or TRBV12-4 and TRBJ2-4; perhaps TRBD1 as D (6 bases). The V gene lost 7 bases and the J gene lost 6 bases, with 16 bases spanning the gap. This CDR3 comprises 14 residues. CDR3 nucleotide sequence: TGTGCCAGCACCCTAATGACAGGATCAAACATTCAGTACTTC. It specifies CASTLMTGSNIQYF.

In its sample, this clonotype was seen many times. The chain has TRBV4-1 and TRBJ2-2, with TRBD2 matching over 9 bases. Losses at the gene ends were 1 base for V and 3 bases for J; bases not matched to a gene: 3. Germline V CDR1 and CDR2: MGHRA, YSYEKL. CDR3 size: 16 residues. The CDR3 coding sequence is TGCGCCAGCAGCCAAGTAAGCGGGAGGTACACCGGGGAGCTGTTTTTT. Protein sequence: CASSQVSGRYTGELFF.

V and J are TRBV7-9 and TRBJ1-3, with no clear D. V lost 6 bases to trimming and J lost 2 bases, with 14 bases between them. The CDR3 length is 15 residues. The germline V gene has CDR1 SEHNR and CDR2 FQNEAQ (reference sequence). CDR3 coding DNA: TGTGCCAGCAGTTTGGGCGGAGGCGCTGGAAACACCATATATTTT. Amino acids: CASSLGGGAGNTIYF.

This clonotype occurred many times. V and J are TRBV6-1 and TRBJ1-5; D is possibly TRBD1 (6 bases). V lost 3 bases and J 6 bases, leaving 15 bases between the germline ends. Germline V gene lookup returns CDR1 MNHNS and CDR2 SASEGT. CDR3 length: 15 amino acids. The CDR3: CASSDRGGGGQPQHF. The CDR3 DNA follows: TGTGCCAGCAGTGATCGTGGGGGGGGCGGTCAGCCCCAGCATTTT.

This clonotype was counted at least ten times. The chain uses TRBV5-1 and TRBJ2-1; 7 bases are shared with TRBD1. CDR3 length: 14 amino acids. V dropped 4 bases and J dropped 5; count of bases not matched to a gene: 6. The germline V gene encodes CDR1 SGHRS and CDR2 YFSETQ. CDR3 loop: CASSTQGSDNEQFF. In DNA form, the CDR3 reads TGCGCCAGCAGCACACAGGGGAGCGACAATGAGCAGTTCTTC.

This clonotype has a count of ten or more. One end of the junction fails to match germline, which may point to a read error. The V and J genes are TRBV3-1 and TRBJ2-1; no reliable D call. The V gene's germline CDR1 is LGHDT and CDR2 YNNKEL (reference sequence). The CDR3 spans 14 residues. DNA for the CDR3: TGTGCCAGAAGCCTCCCGGGTCCCTACAATGAGCAGTTCTTC. Translating gives CARSLPGPYNEQFF.

This clonotype was seen ten or more times. The V call is TRBV6-1, the J call TRBJ1-5; D is possibly TRBD1 (6 bases). Germline-derived CDR1 and CDR2 are MNHNS and SASEGT. The CDR3 covers 14 residues. V lost 10 bases to trimming and J lost 3 bases, with 16 bases between them. This CDR3 reads CATRRGAFNQPQHF. In nucleotides, the CDR3 is TGTGCCACCCGTAGGGGGGCATTCAATCAGCCCCAGCATTTT.